Listed below are T cell receptor beta chains from one sample, sequenced in a study of cytomegalovirus exposure and HLA in healthy donors. The method was immunoSEQ multiplex PCR; TCRdb's version includes in-frame clones alone and lacks a portion of them. The profile shows more than 150,000 clones, around 80% of them singletons. Sequenced material: PBMCs. The source is a woman aged 18-35 years in good health and CMV-seropositive. Each CDR3 is given with its conserved first and last residue. D genes are given only for firm matches. Part of the rows lack a size; the others show once, few, many or a class for expanded clones.

CDR3nt: TGCGCCAGCAGTCAAGGGCAGGGGGCTGTCACTGAAGCTTTCTTT; CDR3aa: CASSQGQGAVTEAFF; abundance: NA; d_gene: TRBD1; j_gene: TRBJ1-1; v_gene: TRBV23-1
CDR3nt: TGTGCCAGCAGCTTCAGCCGCTTACAGGGGGCGCAGGGCTACACCTTC; CDR3aa: CASSFSRLQGAQGYTF; abundance: NA; d_gene: TRBD1; j_gene: TRBJ1-2; v_gene: TRBV11-2
CDR3nt: TGCGCCAGCAGCTTAGGGGGCCCGGACGAGCAGTACTTC; CDR3aa: CASSLGGPDEQYF; abundance: few; d_gene: TRBD1; j_gene: TRBJ2-7; v_gene: TRBV5-1
CDR3nt: TGCGCCAGCAGCCAGGGGAATCGCTACACTGAAGCTTTCTTT; CDR3aa: CASSQGNRYTEAFF; abundance: NA; d_gene: NA; j_gene: TRBJ1-1; v_gene: TRBV5-1
CDR3nt: TGTGCTAGTGGTCCGGGACTAGCGGGGGTCCATGAGCAGTTCTTC; CDR3aa: CASGPGLAGVHEQFF; abundance: NA; d_gene: TRBD2; j_gene: TRBJ2-1; v_gene: TRBV12-5
CDR3nt: TGTGCCTGGAAGGAGCGGGGGGGATGGGAGACCCAGTACTTC; CDR3aa: CAWKERGGWETQYF; abundance: NA; d_gene: TRBD2; j_gene: TRBJ2-5; v_gene: TRBV30
CDR3nt: TGTGCCAGCAGCCATAGGACAGCTTACTCCTACGAGCAGTACTTC; CDR3aa: CASSHRTAYSYEQYF; abundance: once; d_gene: NA; j_gene: TRBJ2-7; v_gene: TRBV14
CDR3nt: TGTGCCAGTTACTCCGGGGGGGAAACTGAAGCTTTCTTT; CDR3aa: CASYSGGETEAFF; abundance: NA; d_gene: NA; j_gene: TRBJ1-1; v_gene: TRBV19
CDR3nt: TGTGCCAGCAGCCTCACACTAGCGGGGGGGGCAGATACGCAGTATTTT; CDR3aa: CASSLTLAGGADTQYF; abundance: NA; d_gene: TRBD2; j_gene: TRBJ2-3; v_gene: TRBV9
CDR3nt: TGCGCCAGCAGTGACCATTATCGCGGCAGGGGATACGAGCAGTACTTC; CDR3aa: CASSDHYRGRGYEQYF; abundance: NA; d_gene: NA; j_gene: TRBJ2-7; v_gene: TRBV10-1
CDR3nt: TGTGCCAGCAGCTTAGCTGGGTACAGGGAGACCCAGTACTTC; CDR3aa: CASSLAGYRETQYF; abundance: NA; d_gene: NA; j_gene: TRBJ2-5; v_gene: TRBV7-9
CDR3nt: TGCGCCAGCAGCTTGGTGGCAGGGGCGGTAGAGACCCAGTACTTC; CDR3aa: CASSLVAGAVETQYF; abundance: NA; d_gene: NA; j_gene: TRBJ2-5; v_gene: TRBV5-1
CDR3nt: TGTGCCAGCAGCTTAGACCCCGGGACAGCCTACAATGAGCAGTTCTTC; CDR3aa: CASSLDPGTAYNEQFF; abundance: NA; d_gene: TRBD1; j_gene: TRBJ2-1; v_gene: TRBV7-7
CDR3nt: TGTGCCAGCAGCCAAGGGACTAGCGGGGGGGTAAATGAGCAGTTCTTC; CDR3aa: CASSQGTSGGVNEQFF; abundance: NA; d_gene: TRBD2; j_gene: TRBJ2-1; v_gene: TRBV4-2
CDR3nt: TGTGCCAGCAGGAGGACAGGGGTGTCTGGGGCCAACGTCCTGACTTTC; CDR3aa: CASRRTGVSGANVLTF; abundance: NA; d_gene: TRBD1; j_gene: TRBJ2-6; v_gene: TRBV2
CDR3nt: TGTGCCAGCAGTTGGACAGGGGGCGGGGAGACCCAGTACTTC; CDR3aa: CASSWTGGGETQYF; abundance: NA; d_gene: TRBD1; j_gene: TRBJ2-5; v_gene: TRBV27
CDR3nt: TGTGCCAGCAGCTTTGACATCGGCACAGATACGCAGTATTTT; CDR3aa: CASSFDIGTDTQYF; abundance: NA; d_gene: NA; j_gene: TRBJ2-3; v_gene: TRBV5-6
CDR3nt: TGTGCCAGCAGCTTCCTAGCGGGGGGGCCTAAAGATACGCAGTATTTT; CDR3aa: CASSFLAGGPKDTQYF; abundance: NA; d_gene: TRBD2; j_gene: TRBJ2-3; v_gene: TRBV7-2
CDR3nt: TGTGCCAGCAGTTACTCGCGCCGGGTCACTCAGCCCCAGCATTTT; CDR3aa: CASSYSRRVTQPQHF; abundance: NA; d_gene: NA; j_gene: TRBJ1-5; v_gene: TRBV6-5
CDR3nt: TGTGCCAGCAGCGTAGGATCACAGGACAACTATGGCTACACCTTC; CDR3aa: CASSVGSQDNYGYTF; abundance: few; d_gene: NA; j_gene: TRBJ1-2; v_gene: TRBV9
CDR3nt: TGCGCCAGCAGCTTGGTGCCGGTTGATGAGCAGTTCTTC; CDR3aa: CASSLVPVDEQFF; abundance: NA; d_gene: NA; j_gene: TRBJ2-1; v_gene: TRBV5-1
CDR3nt: TGTGCCAGCAGGGGGGGGAACACTGAAGCTTTCTTT; CDR3aa: CASRGGNTEAFF; abundance: few; d_gene: NA; j_gene: TRBJ1-1; v_gene: TRBV6-1
CDR3nt: TGTGCCAGCAGTTTCGGGGGCAATCAGCCCCAGCATTTT; CDR3aa: CASSFGGNQPQHF; abundance: few; d_gene: NA; j_gene: TRBJ1-5; v_gene: TRBV27
CDR3nt: TGTGCCACCAAGGACAGTACTTTCAATGGCTACACCTTC; CDR3aa: CATKDSTFNGYTF; abundance: NA; d_gene: NA; j_gene: TRBJ1-2; v_gene: TRBV6-5
CDR3nt: TGTGCCAGCAGCGTTAGCGGACAGGGTCAAGAGACCCAGTACTTC; CDR3aa: CASSVSGQGQETQYF; abundance: NA; d_gene: TRBD1; j_gene: TRBJ2-5; v_gene: TRBV9
CDR3nt: TGTGCCAGCAGCCCGGGTCGCTTCGGGAGCTCCTACAATGAGCAGTTCTTC; CDR3aa: CASSPGRFGSSYNEQFF; abundance: once; d_gene: NA; j_gene: TRBJ2-1; v_gene: TRBV13
CDR3nt: TGTGCCAGCAGTCCCCAGGGGGAGGTTAACTATGGCTACACCTTC; CDR3aa: CASSPQGEVNYGYTF; abundance: NA; d_gene: TRBD1; j_gene: TRBJ1-2; v_gene: TRBV6-1
CDR3nt: TGTGCCAGCAGCCCTGGGACTAGCACAGATACGCAGTATTTT; CDR3aa: CASSPGTSTDTQYF; abundance: NA; d_gene: NA; j_gene: TRBJ2-3; v_gene: TRBV7-3
CDR3nt: TGCGCCAGCAGCAGGCGGACAGGTGGTGAAAAACTGTTTTTT; CDR3aa: CASSRRTGGEKLFF; abundance: NA; d_gene: TRBD1; j_gene: TRBJ1-4; v_gene: TRBV5-1
CDR3nt: TGTGCCAGCGTAAGGGACAGATTTTACAATGAGCAGTTCTTC; CDR3aa: CASVRDRFYNEQFF; abundance: NA; d_gene: TRBD1; j_gene: TRBJ2-1; v_gene: TRBV28
CDR3nt: TGTGCCATCAGTGAGCCTCTAGCGGGGGCCCCCAATACGCAGTATTTT; CDR3aa: CAISEPLAGAPNTQYF; abundance: NA; d_gene: TRBD2; j_gene: TRBJ2-3; v_gene: TRBV10-3
CDR3nt: TGTGCCAGCTCACCACCGGAGGTACTGCTCCAAGAGACCCAGTACTTC; CDR3aa: CASSPPEVLLQETQYF; abundance: once; d_gene: NA; j_gene: TRBJ2-5; v_gene: TRBV18
CDR3nt: TGTGCCAGCAGTGCGCGGACAGTTTCCTCCTATAATTCACCCCTCCACTTT; CDR3aa: CASSARTVSSYNSPLHF; abundance: few; d_gene: NA; j_gene: TRBJ1-6; v_gene: TRBV2
CDR3nt: TGTGCCAGCAGCGTGGCGGGAGGGGCAGGTCAGCCCCAGCATTTT; CDR3aa: CASSVAGGAGQPQHF; abundance: NA; d_gene: NA; j_gene: TRBJ1-5; v_gene: TRBV9
CDR3nt: TGTGCCAGCAGCTTAACTAGCGGGGAGACCCAGTACTTC; CDR3aa: CASSLTSGETQYF; abundance: NA; d_gene: TRBD2; j_gene: TRBJ2-5; v_gene: TRBV7-3
CDR3nt: TGTGCCAGCAGAGTGGGAGACACAGGGAGACGGGGCAATCAGCCCCAGCATTTT; CDR3aa: CASRVGDTGRRGNQPQHF; abundance: NA; d_gene: NA; j_gene: TRBJ1-5; v_gene: TRBV2
CDR3nt: TGCGCCAGCAGCTTGCTACTCACAGATACGCAGTATTTT; CDR3aa: CASSLLLTDTQYF; abundance: NA; d_gene: NA; j_gene: TRBJ2-3; v_gene: TRBV5-1
CDR3nt: TGTGCCAGCAGCGAGACAGGGGTCGCTAATTCACCCCTCCACTTT; CDR3aa: CASSETGVANSPLHF; abundance: few; d_gene: TRBD1; j_gene: TRBJ1-6; v_gene: TRBV7-9
CDR3nt: TGTGCCAGCAGAAAGGCGGGAAGTAACGAGCAGTACTTC; CDR3aa: CASRKAGSNEQYF; abundance: NA; d_gene: NA; j_gene: TRBJ2-7; v_gene: TRBV6-1
CDR3nt: TGTGCCAGCAGGGGGCCTCAGCCCCAGCATTTT; CDR3aa: CASRGPQPQHF; abundance: NA; d_gene: NA; j_gene: TRBJ1-5; v_gene: TRBV6-1
CDR3nt: TGTGCCAGCAGCTGGGTTCGGGGTGCGAGCACAGATACGCAGTATTTT; CDR3aa: CASSWVRGASTDTQYF; abundance: NA; d_gene: NA; j_gene: TRBJ2-3; v_gene: TRBV7-9
CDR3nt: TGTGCCAGCAGCCCCATTCCGGGGGGAACAAATGGCTACACCTTC; CDR3aa: CASSPIPGGTNGYTF; abundance: many; d_gene: NA; j_gene: TRBJ1-2; v_gene: TRBV6-1
CDR3nt: TGTGCCAGCAGCTTAAATTCCGGTAACACTGAAGCTTTCTTT; CDR3aa: CASSLNSGNTEAFF; abundance: NA; d_gene: NA; j_gene: TRBJ1-1; v_gene: TRBV7-3
CDR3nt: TGTGCCAGTAGTATAGACTCCGGGGGGAGAGAGACCCAGTACTTC; CDR3aa: CASSIDSGGRETQYF; abundance: NA; d_gene: TRBD2; j_gene: TRBJ2-5; v_gene: TRBV19
CDR3nt: TGTGCCATTCCTCCGGGACTGGGGAACGTGGACACCTTC; CDR3aa: CAIPPGLGNVDTF; abundance: NA; d_gene: NA; j_gene: TRBJ1-2; v_gene: TRBV2
CDR3nt: TGCGCCAGCAGCCAACCGGGACAGAAAAACTATGGCTACACCTTC; CDR3aa: CASSQPGQKNYGYTF; abundance: NA; d_gene: TRBD1; j_gene: TRBJ1-2; v_gene: TRBV4-1
CDR3nt: TGCGCCAGCAGCCTAGGACACTCAAGCACAGATACGCAGTATTTT; CDR3aa: CASSLGHSSTDTQYF; abundance: NA; d_gene: NA; j_gene: TRBJ2-3; v_gene: TRBV4-1
CDR3nt: TGCGCCAGCAGCCAAGGACAGGGTATTACAGATACGCAGTATTTT; CDR3aa: CASSQGQGITDTQYF; abundance: NA; d_gene: TRBD1; j_gene: TRBJ2-3; v_gene: TRBV4-1
CDR3nt: TGCGCCAGCAGCCATGGGACAGGGACTAATGAGCAGTTCTTC; CDR3aa: CASSHGTGTNEQFF; abundance: NA; d_gene: TRBD1; j_gene: TRBJ2-1; v_gene: TRBV5-1
CDR3nt: TGTGCCAGTAGTAGTCTAAACTATGGCTACACCTTC; CDR3aa: CASSSLNYGYTF; abundance: once; d_gene: NA; j_gene: TRBJ1-2; v_gene: TRBV19
CDR3nt: TGTGCCAGCAGTGAGATAGGCGGTGGCTACACCTTC; CDR3aa: CASSEIGGGYTF; abundance: NA; d_gene: NA; j_gene: TRBJ1-2; v_gene: TRBV2
CDR3nt: TGTGCCAGCAGCCAGTTCACAGGGGAGGTTTGGGAGACCCAGTACTTC; CDR3aa: CASSQFTGEVWETQYF; abundance: NA; d_gene: NA; j_gene: TRBJ2-5; v_gene: TRBV4-2
CDR3nt: TGTGCCAGCAGCCGGACCCAGGGTGAAGCTTTCTTT; CDR3aa: CASSRTQGEAFF; abundance: NA; d_gene: NA; j_gene: TRBJ1-1; v_gene: TRBV9
CDR3nt: TGTGCCAGCAGCTGGGCCGGGACAGGCCAAGAGACCCAGTACTTC; CDR3aa: CASSWAGTGQETQYF; abundance: NA; d_gene: TRBD1; j_gene: TRBJ2-5; v_gene: TRBV7-2
CDR3nt: TGTGCCAGTAGTATGAGAGGGTACAATGAGCAGTTCTTC; CDR3aa: CASSMRGYNEQFF; abundance: NA; d_gene: NA; j_gene: TRBJ2-1; v_gene: TRBV19